Below, 29 T cell receptor beta chains from the same sample are listed, as sequenced in a study of cytomegalovirus exposure and HLA in healthy donors. PCR was performed using 60 Vbeta and 13 Jbeta primers. Generated by immunoSEQ multiplex PCR, the TCRdb table keeps only in-frame clones and is missing some. The sample gives about 130,000 clones, approximately 81% of which show up once; approximately 4% is in the top ten. Specimen: PBMCs. The source of these receptors is a man between 18 and 29 years old in good health and CMV-seropositive.

The chain is built from TRBV10-3 and TRBJ1-5; D is undetermined. Germline CDR1 and CDR2: ENHRY and SYGVKD. V lost 3 bases, J lost 0 bases, and 9 bases lay in between. This CDR3 has 15 residues. The CDR3, as DNA: TGTGCCATCAGTGATGGCAGATATAGCAATCAGCCCCAGCATTTT. Amino acid sequence: CAISDGRYSNQPQHF.

This clone was seen a few times. DNA for the CDR3: TGTGCCAGCAGCTTGGCTAGCGACACAGATACGCAGTATTTT. Its translation: CASSLASDTDTQYF. V gene TRBV5-6 combines with J gene TRBJ2-3, with D perhaps matching TRBD2 (6 bases). This CDR3 is built from 14 residues. V was trimmed by 0 bases and J by 2 bases, leaving 7 bases between them. The germline V gene encodes CDR1 SGHDT and CDR2 YYEEEE.

A single count supports this clone. The rearrangement uses TRBV29-1 and TRBJ2-7; 9 bases are shared with TRBD1. Germline loops: CDR1 SQVTM, CDR2 ANQGSEA. Trimming at V came to 6 bases and at J to 8 bases, leaving 11 bases not matched to a gene. CDR3 length: 13 amino acids. The CDR3 loop is CSVGTGTGSQQYF. CDR3 nucleotide sequence: TGCAGCGTGGGTACCGGGACAGGGAGTCAGCAGTACTTC.

The sample holds a few counts of this clone. V and J are TRBV7-8 and TRBJ1-5; no reliable D call. V gave up 5 bases and J gave up 5 bases, with 10 bases separating them. Germline-derived CDR1 and CDR2 are SGHVS and FQNEAQ. This CDR3 has 13 residues. The CDR3, as DNA: TGTGCCAGCAGCCGTTCCCGAGATCAGCCCCAGCATTTT. Translated: CASSRSRDQPQHF.

The chain combines TRBV7-2 with TRBJ1-2, with D hard to call. The CDR3 totals 12 residues. The V gene lost 9 bases and the J gene lost 4 bases, with 12 bases spanning the gap. Germline lookup yields CDR1 SGHTA and CDR2 FQGNSA. CDR3 nucleotides: TGTGCCAGTACAGTTTTCGGCTATGGCTACACCTTC. Translated: CASTVFGYGYTF.

The V gene is TRBV7-7, the J gene TRBJ2-3; 7 bases agree with TRBD1. J gave up 1 base and V 5 bases, and 3 bases lay outside the gene matches. Germline values: CDR1 SSHAT, CDR2 FNYEAQ (reference sequence). The CDR3 contains 14 residues. Written as DNA, the CDR3 is TGTGCCAGCAGCAGGGGGCTCGGCACAGATACGCAGTATTTT. It yields the protein CASSRGLGTDTQYF.

The chain couples TRBV27 to TRBJ1-6; TRBD1 matches at 8 bases. The V gene end was trimmed by 4 bases and the J gene end by 6 bases; junction bases not matched to a gene: 8. The CDR3 covers 16 residues. Germline V gene data show CDR1 as MNHEY and CDR2 as SMNVEV (reference sequence). CDR3 in amino acids: CASSSSGGPPNSPLHF. CDR3 sequence (DNA): TGTGCCAGCAGTTCATCAGGGGGCCCCCCTAATTCACCCCTCCACTTT.

The rearrangement uses TRBV4-2 and TRBJ2-3, with 8 bases lining up with TRBD1. Germline V gives CDR1 LGHNA, CDR2 YNFKEQ. J was trimmed by 7 bases and V by 1 base; bases with no gene match: 10. This CDR3 spans 16 amino acids. CDR3 sequence: CASSQGFRGRRYTQYF. The CDR3 DNA is TGTGCCAGCAGCCAAGGATTCAGGGGGCGTAGGTATACGCAGTATTTT.

The V and J genes are TRBV4-3 and TRBJ1-2, with D unresolved. Trimming left V 0 bases short and J 8 bases short, with 16 bases between. The CDR3 covers 15 residues. Germline CDR1 LGHNA, CDR2 YSLEER. The CDR3 protein is CASSQDSRAWWGYTF. CDR3 in DNA: TGCGCCAGCAGCCAAGATTCGCGGGCGTGGTGGGGCTACACCTTC.

The gene calls are TRBV7-2 and TRBJ2-1; TRBD2 matches at 9 bases. Trimming cost V 5 bases and J 2 bases; bases outside gene matches: 7. This CDR3 has 16 residues. Germline V lookup: CDR1 SGHTA, CDR2 FQGNSA. The DNA for the CDR3 is TGTGCCAGCAGCACCGCTTTAGCGGGAGCCTACAATGAGCAGTTCTTC. This sequence encodes CASSTALAGAYNEQFF.

V is TRBV27 and J is TRBJ2-7; weak D call: TRBD2 (6 bases). Trimming cost V 0 bases and J 3 bases, with 12 bases left between them. Germline assignment: CDR1 MNHEY and CDR2 SMNVEV (reference sequence). The CDR3 loop spans 15 amino acids. The CDR3: CASSLSISTSYEQYF. CDR3 bases: TGTGCCAGCAGTTTATCGATTTCGACTAGCTACGAGCAGTACTTC.

This clone appeared a few times. The chain has TRBV7-9 and TRBJ1-5; the D gene is possibly TRBD1 (5 bases). V lost 10 bases, J lost 6 bases, and 13 bases lay in between. Germline V gene data show CDR1 as SEHNR and CDR2 as FQNEAQ (reference sequence). The CDR3 has 12 residues. CDR3 sequence: CATGSGGQPQHF. The CDR3 DNA follows: TGTGCCACCGGGAGTGGGGGTCAGCCCCAGCATTTT.

The J gene is TRBJ2-3, the V gene TRBV2; maybe TRBD2 (7 bases). V was trimmed by 7 bases and J by 5 bases, leaving 16 bases between them. Per the germline V gene, CDR1 is SNHLY and CDR2 is FYNNEI. This CDR3 has 14 residues. CDR3: CASIKGGVGDTQYF. CDR3 DNA sequence: TGTGCCAGCATCAAGGGGGGGGTCGGAGATACGCAGTATTTT.

V gene TRBV4-3 combines with J gene TRBJ2-3, with D maybe TRBD2 (5 bases). The CDR3 consists of 15 residues. CDR1 is LGHNA and CDR2 is YSLEER in the germline V gene. V lost 3 bases and J lost 4, with 14 bases in between. The CDR3 coding sequence is TGCGCCAGCAGCCAGACGGGGATTTTCCCAGATACGCAGTATTTT. It encodes CASSQTGIFPDTQYF.

The chain uses TRBV7-9 and TRBJ2-7; TRBD1 matches 7 bases. After removal of 5 bases from V and 1 base from J, the junction contained 5 bases not matched to a gene. The CDR3 spans 14 residues. Germline V CDR1 and CDR2: SEHNR, FQNEAQ (reference sequence). The CDR3 DNA sequence: TGTGCCAGCAGCACCGGACAGGTTTCCTACGAGCAGTACTTC. Residues: CASSTGQVSYEQYF.

A single count supports this clone. V gene TRBV4-3 combines with J gene TRBJ2-7; 8 bases are shared with TRBD1. Germline V lookup: CDR1 LGHNA, CDR2 YSLEER. The trim removed 5 bases at V and 3 bases at J, leaving 6 bases unmatched. CDR3 length: 14 amino acids. The CDR3 protein is CASSENRGFYEQYF. The CDR3 nucleotides read TGCGCCAGCAGCGAGAACAGGGGGTTCTACGAGCAGTACTTC.

The rearrangement uses TRBV10-3 and TRBJ1-2, with D perhaps matching TRBD1 (5 bases). CDR1 ENHRY and CDR2 SYGVKD come from the germline V gene. V was clipped by 0 bases and J by 4 bases, with 15 bases between them. The CDR3 runs 16 residues. CDR3: CAISESILQGGYGYTF. The CDR3 bases are TGTGCCATCAGTGAGTCAATTTTGCAGGGAGGCTATGGCTACACCTTC.

The chain carries TRBV29-1 and TRBJ2-7; 7 bases are a match to TRBD1. From germline, CDR1 is SQVTM and CDR2 ANQGSEA. The CDR3 runs 15 residues. J was trimmed by 6 bases and V by 1 base; bases with no gene match: 12. Here the CDR3 DNA reads TGCAGCGTTGAAGCTGGGTGGGACAGAAAAGGCGAGCAGTACTTC. Protein product: CSVEAGWDRKGEQYF.

Only one count was recorded for this clone. V is TRBV5-8 and J is TRBJ2-1; 12 bases match TRBD2. After removal of 4 bases from V and 6 bases from J, the junction contained 17 bases not matched to a gene. The V gene's germline CDR1 is SGHTS and CDR2 YDEGEE. The CDR3 totals 19 residues. The CDR3 reads CASSLGRLAGVLGVNEQFF. CDR3 coding DNA: TGTGCCAGCAGCCTAGGACGACTAGCGGGGGTTTTGGGTGTCAATGAGCAGTTCTTC. Drawing the rest from reference TRBV5-8 and TRBJ2-1, the complete variable domain is EAGVTQSPTHLIKTRGQQATLRCSPISGHTSVYWYQQALGLGLQFLLWYDEGEERNRGNFPPRFSGRQFPNYSSELNVNALELEDSALYLCASSLGRLAGVLGVNEQFFGPGTRLTVL.

The chain uses TRBV10-3 and TRBJ2-2; 14 bases are shared with TRBD2. CDR1 is ENHRY and CDR2 is SYGVKD in the germline V gene. The CDR3 is made up of 18 amino acids. Losses at the gene ends were 0 bases for V and 2 bases for J; bases not matched to a gene: 2. CDR3 sequence reads: CAISESGTSGSNTGELFF. In nucleotides, the CDR3 is TGTGCCATCAGTGAGTCGGGGACTAGCGGGAGTAACACCGGGGAGCTGTTTTTT.

In regard to this clone: A read error may produce the germline difference seen at one junction end. The chain employs TRBV19 and TRBJ1-1, with 8 bases fitting TRBD1. This CDR3 has 15 amino acids. Germline lookup yields CDR1 LNHDA and CDR2 SQIVND (reference sequence). In DNA form, the CDR3 reads TGTGCCAGTAGTCTAGACAGGGGTAGGGGTGCTGAAGCTTTCTTT. Amino acid sequence: CASSLDRGRGAEAFF.

The chain couples TRBV7-2 to TRBJ2-4, with TRBD2 as a possible D gene (6 bases). From germline, CDR1 is SGHTA and CDR2 FQGNSA. The CDR3 has 15 residues. Trimming removed 1 base from V and 8 bases from J, with 15 bases in between. CDR3 sequence reads: CASSLEAGPRDIQYF. For the CDR3, the DNA is TGTGCCAGCAGCTTAGAGGCGGGGCCCCGTGACATTCAGTACTTC.

V and J are TRBV5-4 and TRBJ2-7, with 7 bases matching TRBD1. CDR3 length: 13 residues. CDR1 is SGHNT, CDR2 YYREEE, per germline (reference sequence). The ends lost 4 bases at V and 2 bases at J; junction bases unmatched: 3. CDR3 region: CASSRGQPYEQYF. The CDR3 region has the DNA TGTGCCAGCAGCAGGGGACAGCCCTACGAGCAGTACTTC. Based on the CDR3 plus reference TRBV5-4 and TRBJ2-7, the full variable domain is ETGVTQSPTHLIKTRGQQVTLRCSSQSGHNTVSWYQQALGQGPQFIFQYYREEENGRGNFPPRFSGLQFPNYSSELNVNALELDDSALYLCASSRGQPYEQYFGPGTRLTVT.

The V and J genes are TRBV30 and TRBJ1-1; maybe TRBD1 (5 bases). Per the germline V gene, CDR1 is GTSNPN and CDR2 is SVGIG (reference sequence). The length of the CDR3 is 13 residues. Trimming stripped 5 bases from V and 0 bases from J, with 10 bases between. DNA of the CDR3: TGTGCCTGGGCGGGGGGGTTGAACACTGAAGCTTTCTTT. Protein product: CAWAGGLNTEAFF.

V and J are TRBV18 and TRBJ2-1; 13 nucleotides align to TRBD2. This CDR3 contains 15 residues. The germline V gene encodes CDR1 KGHSH and CDR2 LQKENI. Losses at the gene ends were 0 bases for V and 7 bases for J; bases not matched to a gene: 0. Written as DNA, the CDR3 is TGTGCCAGCTCACCACCGGGACTAGCGGGGAATGAGCAGTTCTTC. This encodes CASSPPGLAGNEQFF.

The genes are TRBV6-5 and TRBJ1-3; no definite D call. There are 14 residues in the CDR3. V was trimmed by 3 bases and J by 0 bases, leaving 6 bases between them. CDR1 and CDR2 (germline): MNHEY, SVGAGI. The CDR3 protein is CASSYTDSGNTIYF. Written as DNA, the CDR3 is TGTGCCAGCAGTTATACAGACTCTGGAAACACCATATATTTT.

V is TRBV28 and J is TRBJ1-1; TRBD1 might be the D (5 bases). Germline V gene sequence: CDR1 MDHEN, CDR2 SYDVKM. V gave up 2 bases and J gave up 3 bases, with 19 bases separating them. The CDR3 loop spans 17 amino acids. This CDR3 is CASSLEFIAQGDTEAFF. The CDR3 nucleotides read TGTGCCAGCAGTTTAGAATTCATCGCGCAAGGGGACACTGAAGCTTTCTTT.

A word on this clone: Germline and junction disagree at one end, which may indicate a read error. The rearrangement joins TRBV7-8 to TRBJ1-6; D unresolved. The CDR3 has 16 residues. Looked up from germline, CDR1 is SGHVS and CDR2 is FQNEAQ. For the CDR3, the DNA is TGTGCCGGCAGCTTAGTGATAAGGCAGGATAATTCACCCCTCCACTTT. Protein: CAGSLVIRQDNSPLHF.

This chain uses TRBV5-1 with TRBJ2-1; 14 bases align to TRBD2. The CDR3 is 17 residues long. The germline V gene has CDR1 SGHRS and CDR2 YFSETQ. J was trimmed by 2 bases and V by 4 bases; bases with no gene match: 5. The CDR3 sequence is CASSVTSGRATYNEQFF. The CDR3 DNA sequence: TGCGCCAGCAGCGTGACTAGCGGGAGGGCCACCTACAATGAGCAGTTCTTC.